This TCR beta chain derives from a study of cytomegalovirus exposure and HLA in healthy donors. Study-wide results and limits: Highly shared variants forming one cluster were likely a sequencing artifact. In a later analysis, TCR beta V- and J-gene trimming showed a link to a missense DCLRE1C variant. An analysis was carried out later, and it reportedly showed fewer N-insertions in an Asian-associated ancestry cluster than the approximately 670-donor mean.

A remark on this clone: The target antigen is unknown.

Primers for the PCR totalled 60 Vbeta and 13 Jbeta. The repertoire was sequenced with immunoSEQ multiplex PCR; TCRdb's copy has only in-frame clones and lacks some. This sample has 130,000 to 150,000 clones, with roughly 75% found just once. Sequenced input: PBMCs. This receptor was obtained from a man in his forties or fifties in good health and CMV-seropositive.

CDR3 amino acids: CASSPPPNTEAFF. The CDR3 nucleotides read TGTGCCAGCTCACCACCCCCTAACACTGAAGCTTTCTTT. V and J are TRBV18 and TRBJ1-1; no clear D gene. CDR3 length equals 13 residues. Germline CDR1 reads KGHSH; CDR2 reads LQKENI. V was trimmed by 0 bases and J by 2 bases, leaving 4 bases between them.